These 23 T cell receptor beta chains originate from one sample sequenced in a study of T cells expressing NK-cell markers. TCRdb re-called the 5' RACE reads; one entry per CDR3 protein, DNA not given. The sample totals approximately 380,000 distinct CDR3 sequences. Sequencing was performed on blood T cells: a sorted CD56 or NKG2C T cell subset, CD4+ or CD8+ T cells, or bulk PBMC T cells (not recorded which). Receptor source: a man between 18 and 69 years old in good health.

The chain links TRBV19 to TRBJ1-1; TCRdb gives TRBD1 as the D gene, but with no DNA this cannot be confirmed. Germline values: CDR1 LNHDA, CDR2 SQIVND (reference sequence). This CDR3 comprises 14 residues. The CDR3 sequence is CASTAEGWRTEAFF.

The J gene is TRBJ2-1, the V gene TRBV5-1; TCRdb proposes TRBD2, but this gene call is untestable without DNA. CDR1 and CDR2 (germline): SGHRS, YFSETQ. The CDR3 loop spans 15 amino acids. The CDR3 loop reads CASSFTGLTYNEQFF.

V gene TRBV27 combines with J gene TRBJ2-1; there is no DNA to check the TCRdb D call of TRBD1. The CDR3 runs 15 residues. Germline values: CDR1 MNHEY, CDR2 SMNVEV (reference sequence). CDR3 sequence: CASSFPGHRGNEQFF.

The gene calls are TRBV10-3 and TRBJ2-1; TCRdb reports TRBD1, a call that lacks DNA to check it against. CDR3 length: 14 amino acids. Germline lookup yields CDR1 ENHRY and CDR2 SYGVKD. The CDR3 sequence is CAIGGQGGLNEQFF.

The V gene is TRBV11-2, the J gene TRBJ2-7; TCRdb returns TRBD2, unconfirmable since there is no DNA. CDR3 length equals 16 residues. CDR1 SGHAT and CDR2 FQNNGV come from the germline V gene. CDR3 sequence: CASSLDPLAGNYEQYF.

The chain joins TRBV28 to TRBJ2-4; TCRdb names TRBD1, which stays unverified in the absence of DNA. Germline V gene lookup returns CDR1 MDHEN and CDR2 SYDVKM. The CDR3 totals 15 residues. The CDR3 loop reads CASSSGGGTKNIQYF.

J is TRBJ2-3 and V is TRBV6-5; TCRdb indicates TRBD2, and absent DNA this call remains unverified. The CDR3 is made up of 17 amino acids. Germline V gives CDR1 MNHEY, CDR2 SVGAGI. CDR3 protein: CASSYSGSGGSTDTQYF.

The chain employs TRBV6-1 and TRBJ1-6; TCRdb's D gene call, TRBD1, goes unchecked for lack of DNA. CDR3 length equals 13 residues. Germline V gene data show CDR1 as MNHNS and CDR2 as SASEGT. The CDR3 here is CASSEDRDSPLHF.

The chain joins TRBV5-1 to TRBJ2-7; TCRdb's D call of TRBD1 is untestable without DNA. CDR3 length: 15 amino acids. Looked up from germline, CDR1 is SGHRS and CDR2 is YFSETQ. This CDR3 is CASRDPGQGIHEQYF.

The chain's CDR3 is CASSPSSGAGTDTQYF. The rearrangement uses TRBV19 and TRBJ2-3; the D call from TCRdb, TRBD2, cannot be confirmed without DNA. The CDR3 length is 16 residues. CDR1 and CDR2 (germline): LNHDA, SQIVND (reference sequence).

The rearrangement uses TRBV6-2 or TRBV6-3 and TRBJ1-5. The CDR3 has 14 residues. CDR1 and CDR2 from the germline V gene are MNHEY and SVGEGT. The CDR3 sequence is CASSATNSNQPQHF.

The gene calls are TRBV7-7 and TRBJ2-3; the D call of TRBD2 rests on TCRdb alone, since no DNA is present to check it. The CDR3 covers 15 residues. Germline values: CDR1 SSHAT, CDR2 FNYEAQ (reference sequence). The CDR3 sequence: CASSLGAGGPDTQYF. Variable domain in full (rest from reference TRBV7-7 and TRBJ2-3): GAGVSQSPRYKVTKRGQDVTLRCDPISSHATLYWYQQALGQGPEFLTYFNYEAQPDKSGLPSDRFSAERPEGSISTLTIQRTEQRDSAMYRCASSLGAGGPDTQYFGPGTRLTVL.

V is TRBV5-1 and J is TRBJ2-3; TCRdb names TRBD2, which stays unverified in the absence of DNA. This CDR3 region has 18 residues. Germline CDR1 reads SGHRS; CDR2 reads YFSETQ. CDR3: CASSSSRTSGGSTDTQYF.

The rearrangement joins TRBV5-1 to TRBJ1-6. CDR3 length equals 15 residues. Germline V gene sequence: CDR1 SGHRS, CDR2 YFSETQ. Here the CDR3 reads CASSTGVSVGSPLHF.

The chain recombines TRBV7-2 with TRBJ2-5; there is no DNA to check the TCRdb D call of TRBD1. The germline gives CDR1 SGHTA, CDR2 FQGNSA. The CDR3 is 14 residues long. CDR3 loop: CASSSRDRGETQYF.

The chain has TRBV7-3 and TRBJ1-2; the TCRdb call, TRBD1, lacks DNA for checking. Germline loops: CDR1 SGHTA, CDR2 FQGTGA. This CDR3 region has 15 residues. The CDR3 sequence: CASSLTGQGEHGYTF.

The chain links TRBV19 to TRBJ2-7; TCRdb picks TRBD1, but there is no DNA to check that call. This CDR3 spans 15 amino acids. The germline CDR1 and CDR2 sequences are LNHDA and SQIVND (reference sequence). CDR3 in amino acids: CASSAWRQGLHEQYF.

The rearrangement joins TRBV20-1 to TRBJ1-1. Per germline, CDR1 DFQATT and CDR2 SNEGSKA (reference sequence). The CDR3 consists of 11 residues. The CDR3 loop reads CSAQDRTEAFF.

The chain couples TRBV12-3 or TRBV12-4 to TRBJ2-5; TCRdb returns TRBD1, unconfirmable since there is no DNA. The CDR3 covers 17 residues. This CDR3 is CASSFRAGGPLGETQYF.

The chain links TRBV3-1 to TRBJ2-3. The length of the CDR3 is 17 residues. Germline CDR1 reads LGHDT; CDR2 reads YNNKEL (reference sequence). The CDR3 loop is CASSQRPWKWSTDTQYF.

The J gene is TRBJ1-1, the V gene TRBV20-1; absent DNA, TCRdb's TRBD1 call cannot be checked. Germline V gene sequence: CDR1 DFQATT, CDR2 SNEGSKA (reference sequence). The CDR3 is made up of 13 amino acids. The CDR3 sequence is CSATTGSGREAFF.

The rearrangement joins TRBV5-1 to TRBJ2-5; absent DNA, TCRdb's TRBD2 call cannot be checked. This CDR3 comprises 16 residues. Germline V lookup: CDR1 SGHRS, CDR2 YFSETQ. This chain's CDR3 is CASRTTSGGGEETQYF.

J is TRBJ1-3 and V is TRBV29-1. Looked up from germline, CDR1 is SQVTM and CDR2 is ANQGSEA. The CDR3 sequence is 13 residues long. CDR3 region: CSVEQGSGNTIYF.